This T cell receptor beta chain derives from a study of beta chain features in type 1 diabetes listed by TCRdb under 2018. About the study as a whole: No differences in mean age, gender distribution, total cell number or subset yield were found between patients and healthy donors. Across all samples, 107,917,701 sorted cells were examined, and cell number per subset correlated strongly with RNA yield. The study compared TCRB repertoires of sorted circulating CD4+ T cell subsets between recently diagnosed type 1 diabetes patients and matched healthy donors. Naive and central memory subsets were obtained from all 28 donors, but regulatory and stem cell-like memory subsets were isolated from only 8 patients and roughly 8 healthy donors. On the study overall, not on this receptor specifically: In all four CD4+ subsets, TCRB CDR3 length was moderately but significantly shorter in type 1 diabetes patients. Shorter templates might have been favored by PCR, but patient and control samples were amplified and corrected together, so both groups would have been affected equally by any skew. Because cDNA was sequenced instead of genomic DNA, activated cells with high expression could be over-represented, although the groups did not differ in activation or CD3 levels. HLA sub-analyses involved small numbers of individuals, so any influence of HLA type on TCRB rearrangement remained unresolved. The naive, central memory and regulatory TCRB repertoires appeared to resemble one another more closely among patients than among healthy donors. At VDJ recombination sites, patients with type 1 diabetes made fewer insertions and deleted more nucleotides, a pattern implying thymic rearrangement abnormalities.

The High Capacity cDNA Reverse Transcription Kit was used to reverse transcribe all of the isolated RNA, meaning that expressed TCRB transcripts were what got sequenced. Naive, central memory and regulatory T cell samples underwent deep immunoSEQ sequencing, averaging roughly 3.5 million total reads per sample. Sorted cells were lysed in RLT buffer and RNA was extracted with DNase-treated RNeasy Micro or Mini kits, depending on cell number. Each cell subset was processed separately to prevent cross-contamination, with patient and healthy donor samples processed together. TCRB sequences were amplified from cDNA with the immunoSEQ multiplex PCR, producing 87-bp fragments spanning the CDR3 region. The amplicons were sequenced using the Illumina HiSeq platform. The source study handled its data this way. PCR bias was computationally corrected using synthetic template baselines, reads within Hamming distance 2 were collapsed, and singletons that could not be merged were discarded. By aligning reads against IMGT, V, D and J genes, CDR3 length, and insertions or deletions at six rearrangement sites were assigned. Within each subset, clonotype counts were normalized to the number of sorted cells before true diversity and Gini coefficients were calculated with the tcR R package. The overlap coefficient, calculated on TCRB nucleotide sequences, was used to measure repertoire sharing. In its TCRdb copy, this immuneACCESS table keeps in-frame sequences only and misses some clones. Where compared with another copy, unresolved V genes explain less than half of these, and the others have no known cause. That table furnishes V, J and clone size, whereas the DNA furnished D and trimming. Here the sample has roughly 170,000 clones; about 13% occur a single time. The leading ten clones occupy about 0.59% of the sample.

A word on this clone: This receptor's antigen is unknown. No base-level quality is on record; no much larger clone is a single base apart.

A single peripheral blood draw of about 116 mL on average was collected from each donor into heparinised tubes. Naive, central memory, regulatory and stem cell-like memory CD4+ T cells were sorted on a BD FACSAria II using a panel including CD45RO, CCR7, CD25, CD127, CD95 and CD27. Purity was above 95% for every sorted population. PBMCs were separated immediately by Lymphoprep density gradient centrifugation and were stained directly, without being cultured. So that batch effects would be minimized, each experiment stained and sorted samples in pairs, pairing one healthy donor with one patient. CDR1 and CDR2 were assigned from the germline V gene as MDHEN and SYDVKM. Between the V and J ends, shortened by 5 bases and 0 bases respectively, the junction contains 11 bases. The CDR3 covers 14 residues, taking in both the cysteine and the phenylalanine. The entry retains the CDR3 DNA only, 42 bases that are in frame from base 1.

The TCR comes from a young woman in good health. The chain was built from TRBV28 and TRBJ2-7; the D gene cannot be resolved reliably. The source material was central memory CD4+ T cells from blood. The DNA sequence is as follows: TGTGCCAGCAGTGCTCCCCCGGTCTCCTACGAGCAGTACTTC. Its coded protein is CASSAPPVSYEQYF.